The T cell receptor beta chain described here comes from a study of shared clonotypes between healthy human individuals. This clone was seen more than once but under ten times. Using immunoSEQ multiplex PCR, the repertoire was profiled, and TCRdb retains in-frame clones only, with some absent. The repertoire holds more than 400,000 clones, with around 73% as singletons. Germline V CDR1 and CDR2: MNHEY, SMNVEV (reference sequence). The V segment lost 5 bases and the J segment 5 bases; nucleotides outside the gene matches: 4. CDR3 length: 14 residues. Sequencing was carried out using PBMCs. The TCR comes from a woman in her 40s in good health. Some clones in this sample may be carry-over from other donors' samples. The chain uses TRBV27 and TRBJ1-5, with TRBD1 matching 9 bases. This chain's CDR3 is CASSTRDRDQPQHF. As DNA, the CDR3 is TGTGCCAGCAGTACTCGGGACAGGGATCAGCCCCAGCATTTT.